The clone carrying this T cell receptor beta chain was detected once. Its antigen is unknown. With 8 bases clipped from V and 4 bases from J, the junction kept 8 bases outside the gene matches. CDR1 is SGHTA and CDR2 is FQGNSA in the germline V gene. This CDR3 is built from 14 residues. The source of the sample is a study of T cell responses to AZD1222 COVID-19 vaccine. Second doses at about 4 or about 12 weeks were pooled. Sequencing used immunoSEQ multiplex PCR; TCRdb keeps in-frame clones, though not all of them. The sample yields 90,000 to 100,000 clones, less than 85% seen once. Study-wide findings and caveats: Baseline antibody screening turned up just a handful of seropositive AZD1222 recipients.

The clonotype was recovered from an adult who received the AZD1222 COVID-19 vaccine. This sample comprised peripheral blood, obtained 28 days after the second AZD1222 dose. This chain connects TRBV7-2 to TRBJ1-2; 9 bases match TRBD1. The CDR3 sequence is CASQGDRVLYGYTF. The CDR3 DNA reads TGTGCCAGCCAGGGGGACAGGGTGCTCTATGGCTACACCTTC.